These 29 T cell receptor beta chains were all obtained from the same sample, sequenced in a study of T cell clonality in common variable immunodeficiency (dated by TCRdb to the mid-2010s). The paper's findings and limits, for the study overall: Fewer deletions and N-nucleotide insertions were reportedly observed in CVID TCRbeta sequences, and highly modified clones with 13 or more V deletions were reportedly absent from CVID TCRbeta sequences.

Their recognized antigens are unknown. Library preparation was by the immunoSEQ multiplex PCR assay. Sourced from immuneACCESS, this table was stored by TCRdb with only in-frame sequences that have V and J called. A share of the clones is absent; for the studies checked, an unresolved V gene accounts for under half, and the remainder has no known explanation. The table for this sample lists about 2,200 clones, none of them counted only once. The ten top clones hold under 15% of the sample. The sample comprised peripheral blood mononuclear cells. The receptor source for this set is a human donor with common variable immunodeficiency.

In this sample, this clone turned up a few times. CDR3: CASRPGQGRGGYEQYF. CDR3 bases read: TGTGCCAGCAGACCCGGACAGGGGAGAGGAGGGTACGAG. This sequence joins TRBV2 and TRBJ2-7, with 9 positions matching TRBD1. With the read ending 3 residues before the CDR3 end, the germline J gene is used to fill in that end. CDR1 and CDR2 (germline): SNHLY, FYNNEI. The CDR3 extends over 16 amino acids. The J segment lost 4 bases and the V segment lost 6 bases, leaving 13 bases of the junction unmatched.

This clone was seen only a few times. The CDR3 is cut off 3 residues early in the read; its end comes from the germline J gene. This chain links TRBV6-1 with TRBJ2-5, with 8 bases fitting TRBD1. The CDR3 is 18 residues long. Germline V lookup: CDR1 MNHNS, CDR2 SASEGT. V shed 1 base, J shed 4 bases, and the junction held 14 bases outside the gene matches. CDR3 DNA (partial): TGTGCCAGCAGTGAAGGTATCTGGGCAGGGGGCTTTCGAGAGACC. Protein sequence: CASSEGIWAGGFRET. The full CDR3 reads CASSEGIWAGGFRETQYF.

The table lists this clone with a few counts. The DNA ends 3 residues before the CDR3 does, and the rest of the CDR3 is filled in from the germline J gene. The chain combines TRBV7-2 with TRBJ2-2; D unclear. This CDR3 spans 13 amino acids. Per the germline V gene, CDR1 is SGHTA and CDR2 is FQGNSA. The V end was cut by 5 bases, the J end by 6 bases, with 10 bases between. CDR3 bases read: TGTGCCAGCAGCCCCGAGCCTCCCGGGGAG. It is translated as CASSPEPPGE. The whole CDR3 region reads CASSPEPPGELFF.

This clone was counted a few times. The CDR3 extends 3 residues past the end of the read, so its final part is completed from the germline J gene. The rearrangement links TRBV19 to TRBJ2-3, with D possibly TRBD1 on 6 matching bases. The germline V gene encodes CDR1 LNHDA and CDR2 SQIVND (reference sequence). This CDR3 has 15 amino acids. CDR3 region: CASGQNLVFSGAQYF. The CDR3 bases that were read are TGTGCCAGTGGACAGAACCTCGTTTTTAGTGGGGCG. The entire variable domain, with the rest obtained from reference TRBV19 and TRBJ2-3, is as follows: DGGITQSPKYLFRKEGQNVTLSCEQNLNHDAMYWYRQDPGQGLRLIYYSQIVNDFQKGDIAEGYSVSREKKESFPLTVTSAQKNPTAFYLCASGQNLVFSGAQYFGPGTRLTVL.

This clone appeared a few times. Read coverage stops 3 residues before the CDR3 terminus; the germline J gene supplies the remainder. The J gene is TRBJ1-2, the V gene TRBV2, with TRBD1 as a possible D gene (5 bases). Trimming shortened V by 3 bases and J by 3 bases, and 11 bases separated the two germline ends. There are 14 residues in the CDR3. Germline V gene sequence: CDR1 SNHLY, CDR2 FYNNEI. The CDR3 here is CASSERGRDYGYTF. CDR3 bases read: TGTGCCAGCAGTGAGAGGGGTCGCGACTATGGC. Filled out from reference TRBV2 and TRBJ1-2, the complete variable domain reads EPEVTQTPSHQVTQMGQEVILRCVPISNHLYFYWYRQILGQKVEFLVSFYNNEISEKSEIFDDQFSVERPDGSNFTLKIRSTKLEDSAMYFCASSERGRDYGYTFGSGTRLTVV.

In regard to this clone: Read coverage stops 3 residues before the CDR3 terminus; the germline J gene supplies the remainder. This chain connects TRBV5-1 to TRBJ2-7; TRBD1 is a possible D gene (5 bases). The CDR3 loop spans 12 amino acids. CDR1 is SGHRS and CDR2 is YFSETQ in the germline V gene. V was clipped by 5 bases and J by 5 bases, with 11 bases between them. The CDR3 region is CASSSQGNEQYF. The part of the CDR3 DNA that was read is TGCGCCAGCAGTTCCCAGGGAAACGAG.

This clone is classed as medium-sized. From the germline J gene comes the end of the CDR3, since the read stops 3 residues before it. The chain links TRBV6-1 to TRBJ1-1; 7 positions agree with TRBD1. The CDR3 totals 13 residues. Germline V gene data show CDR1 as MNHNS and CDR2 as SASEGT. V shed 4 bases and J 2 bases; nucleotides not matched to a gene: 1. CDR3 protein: CASSGQGNTEAFF. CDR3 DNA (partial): TGTGCCAGCAGTGGACAGGGTAACACTGAA.

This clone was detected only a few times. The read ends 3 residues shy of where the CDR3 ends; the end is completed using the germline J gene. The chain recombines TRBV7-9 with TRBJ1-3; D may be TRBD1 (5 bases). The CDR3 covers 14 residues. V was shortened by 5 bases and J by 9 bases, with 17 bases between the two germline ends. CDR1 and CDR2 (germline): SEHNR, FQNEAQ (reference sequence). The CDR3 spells CASSKLDGGATIYF. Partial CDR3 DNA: TGTGCCAGCAGCAAATTGGACGGCGGGGCCACC.

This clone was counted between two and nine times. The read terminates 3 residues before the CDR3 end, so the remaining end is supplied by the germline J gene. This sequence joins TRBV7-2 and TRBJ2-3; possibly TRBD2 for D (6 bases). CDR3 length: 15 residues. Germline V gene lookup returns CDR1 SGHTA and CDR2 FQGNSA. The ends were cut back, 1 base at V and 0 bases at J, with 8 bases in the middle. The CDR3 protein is CASSLVAGSTDTQYF. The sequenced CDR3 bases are TGTGCCAGCAGCTTAGTTGCGGGAAGCACAGATACG.

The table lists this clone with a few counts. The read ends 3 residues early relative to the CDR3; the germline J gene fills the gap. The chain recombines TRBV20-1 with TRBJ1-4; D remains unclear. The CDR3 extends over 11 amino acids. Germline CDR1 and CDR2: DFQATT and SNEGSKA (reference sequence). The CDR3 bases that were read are TGCAGTGCTAGTACGGGTTATGAA. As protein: CSASTGYE. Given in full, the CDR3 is CSASTGYELFF.

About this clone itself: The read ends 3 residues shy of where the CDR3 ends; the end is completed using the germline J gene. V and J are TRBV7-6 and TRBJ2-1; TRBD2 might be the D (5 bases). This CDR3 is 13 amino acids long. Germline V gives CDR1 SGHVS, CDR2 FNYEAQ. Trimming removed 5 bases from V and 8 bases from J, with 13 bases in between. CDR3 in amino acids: CASSPPNGDEQFF. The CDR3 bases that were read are TGTGCCAGCAGCCCCCCTAACGGGGATGAG.

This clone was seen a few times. The CDR3 loop reads CAWKVTGSNSPLHF. The sequenced CDR3 bases are TGTGCCTGGAAGGTGACAGGGAGTAATTCACCC. The chain combines TRBV30 with TRBJ1-6; 7 bases agree with TRBD1. The read falls 3 residues short of the CDR3 end, and the missing part is taken from the germline J gene. V lost 4 bases, J lost 6 bases, and 6 bases stayed unmatched. The CDR3 extends over 14 amino acids. Germline V gives CDR1 GTSNPN, CDR2 SVGIG (reference sequence). The complete variable domain, with remaining parts taken from reference TRBV30 and TRBJ1-6, reads SQTIHQWPATLVQPVGSPLSLECTVEGTSNPNLYWYRQAAGRGLQLLFYSVGIGQISSEVPQNLSASRPQDRQFILSSKKLLLSDSGFYLCAWKVTGSNSPLHFGNGTRLTVT.

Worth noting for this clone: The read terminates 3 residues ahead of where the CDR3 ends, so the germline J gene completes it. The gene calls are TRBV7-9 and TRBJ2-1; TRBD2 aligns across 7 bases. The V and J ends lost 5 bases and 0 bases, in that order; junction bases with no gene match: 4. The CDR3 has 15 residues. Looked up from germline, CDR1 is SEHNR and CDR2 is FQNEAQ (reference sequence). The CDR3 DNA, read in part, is TGTGCCAGCAGCCCAGCGGGAAGCTCCTACAATGAG. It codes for CASSPAGSSYNE. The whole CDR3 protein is CASSPAGSSYNEQFF.

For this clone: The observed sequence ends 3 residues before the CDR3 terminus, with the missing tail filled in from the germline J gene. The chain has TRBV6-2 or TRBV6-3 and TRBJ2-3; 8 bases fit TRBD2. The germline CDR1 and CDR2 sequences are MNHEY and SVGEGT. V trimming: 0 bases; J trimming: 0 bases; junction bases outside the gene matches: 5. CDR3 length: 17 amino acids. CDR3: CASSYSPRGGSTDTQYF. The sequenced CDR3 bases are TGTGCCAGCAGTTACTCCCCACGGGGGGGGAGCACAGATACG.

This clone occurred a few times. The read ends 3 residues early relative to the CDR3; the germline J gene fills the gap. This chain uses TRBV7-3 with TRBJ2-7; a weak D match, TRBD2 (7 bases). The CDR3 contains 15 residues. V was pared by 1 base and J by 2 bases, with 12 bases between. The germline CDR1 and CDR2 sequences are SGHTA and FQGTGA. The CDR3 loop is CASSLSAGAPYEQYF. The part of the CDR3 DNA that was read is TGTGCCAGCAGCTTAAGTGCGGGGGCTCCCTACGAG.

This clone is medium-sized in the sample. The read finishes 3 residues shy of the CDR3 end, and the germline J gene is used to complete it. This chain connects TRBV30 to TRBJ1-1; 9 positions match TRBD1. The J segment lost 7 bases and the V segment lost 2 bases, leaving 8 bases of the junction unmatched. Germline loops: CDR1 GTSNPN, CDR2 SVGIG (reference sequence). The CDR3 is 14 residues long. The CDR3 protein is CAWSNTQGAGEAFF. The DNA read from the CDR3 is TGTGCCTGGAGTAACACACAGGGGGCGGGTGAA. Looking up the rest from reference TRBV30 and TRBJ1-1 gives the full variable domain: SQTIHQWPATLVQPVGSPLSLECTVEGTSNPNLYWYRQAAGRGLQLLFYSVGIGQISSEVPQNLSASRPQDRQFILSSKKLLLSDSGFYLCAWSNTQGAGEAFFGQGTRLTVV.

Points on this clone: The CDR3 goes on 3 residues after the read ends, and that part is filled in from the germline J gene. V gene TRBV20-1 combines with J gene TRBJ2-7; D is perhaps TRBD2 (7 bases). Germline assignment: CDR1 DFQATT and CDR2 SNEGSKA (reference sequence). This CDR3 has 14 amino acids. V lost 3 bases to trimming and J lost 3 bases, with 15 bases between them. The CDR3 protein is CSARWGGQVYEQYF. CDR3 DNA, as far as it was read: TGCAGTGCTAGGTGGGGGGGGCAGGTCTACGAG.

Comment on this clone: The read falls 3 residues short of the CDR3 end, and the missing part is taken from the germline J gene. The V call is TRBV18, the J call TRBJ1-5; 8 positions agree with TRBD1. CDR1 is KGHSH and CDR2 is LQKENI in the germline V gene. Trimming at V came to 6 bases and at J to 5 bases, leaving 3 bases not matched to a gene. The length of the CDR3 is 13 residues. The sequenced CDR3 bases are TGTGCCAGCTCGACAGGGGTGGATCAGCCC. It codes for CASSTGVDQP. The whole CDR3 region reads CASSTGVDQPQHF.

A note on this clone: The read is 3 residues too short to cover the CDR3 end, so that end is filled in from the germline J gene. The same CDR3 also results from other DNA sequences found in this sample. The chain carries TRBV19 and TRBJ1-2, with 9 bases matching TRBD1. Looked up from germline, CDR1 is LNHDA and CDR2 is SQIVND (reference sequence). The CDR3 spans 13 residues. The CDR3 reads CASSTLQGAYYTF. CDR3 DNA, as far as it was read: TGTGCCAGTAGTACTTTACAGGGGGCATAC.

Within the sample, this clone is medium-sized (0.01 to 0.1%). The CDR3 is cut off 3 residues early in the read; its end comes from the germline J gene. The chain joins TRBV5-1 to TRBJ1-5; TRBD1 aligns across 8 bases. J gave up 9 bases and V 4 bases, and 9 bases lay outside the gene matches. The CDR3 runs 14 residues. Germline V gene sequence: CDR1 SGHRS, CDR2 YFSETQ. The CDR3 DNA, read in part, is TGCGCCAGCAGCCCTTGGACAGGGTTGCCGCCC. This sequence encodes CASSPWTGLPP. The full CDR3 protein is CASSPWTGLPPQHF. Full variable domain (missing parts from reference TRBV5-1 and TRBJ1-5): KAGVTQTPRYLIKTRGQQVTLSCSPISGHRSVSWYQQTPGQGLQFLFEYFSETQRNKGNFPGRFSGRQFSNSRSEMNVSTLELGDSALYLCASSPWTGLPPQHFGDGTRLSIL.

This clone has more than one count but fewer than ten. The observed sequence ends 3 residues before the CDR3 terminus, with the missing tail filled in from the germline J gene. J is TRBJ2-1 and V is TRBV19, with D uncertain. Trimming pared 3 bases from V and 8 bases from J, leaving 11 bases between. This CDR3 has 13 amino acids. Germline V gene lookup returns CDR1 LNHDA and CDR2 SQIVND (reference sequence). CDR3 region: CASSMRPLDEQFF. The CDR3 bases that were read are TGTGCCAGTAGTATGAGGCCCTTGGATGAG.

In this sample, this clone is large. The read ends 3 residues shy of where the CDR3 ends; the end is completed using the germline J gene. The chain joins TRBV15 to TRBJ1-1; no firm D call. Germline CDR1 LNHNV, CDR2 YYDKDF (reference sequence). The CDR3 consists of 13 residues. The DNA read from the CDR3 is TGTGCCACCAGCAGAGATTCCGAAGTAGTA. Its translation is CATSRDSEVV. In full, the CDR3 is CATSRDSEVVAFF.

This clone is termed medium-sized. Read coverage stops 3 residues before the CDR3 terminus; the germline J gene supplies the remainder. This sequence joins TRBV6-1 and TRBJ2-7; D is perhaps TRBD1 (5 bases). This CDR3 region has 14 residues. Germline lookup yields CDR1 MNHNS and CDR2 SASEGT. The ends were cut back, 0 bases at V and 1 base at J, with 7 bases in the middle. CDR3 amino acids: CASSEAGRSYEQYF. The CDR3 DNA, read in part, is TGTGCCAGCAGTGAAGCGGGGCGGTCCTACGAG.

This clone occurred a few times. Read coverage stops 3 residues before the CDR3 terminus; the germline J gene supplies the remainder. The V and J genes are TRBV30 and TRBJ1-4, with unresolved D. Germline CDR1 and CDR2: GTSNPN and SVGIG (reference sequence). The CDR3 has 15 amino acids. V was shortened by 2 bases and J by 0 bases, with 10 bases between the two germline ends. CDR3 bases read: TGTGCCTGGAGTAGCCGAATTTCAACTAATGAAAAA. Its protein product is CAWSSRISTNEK. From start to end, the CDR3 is CAWSSRISTNEKLFF.

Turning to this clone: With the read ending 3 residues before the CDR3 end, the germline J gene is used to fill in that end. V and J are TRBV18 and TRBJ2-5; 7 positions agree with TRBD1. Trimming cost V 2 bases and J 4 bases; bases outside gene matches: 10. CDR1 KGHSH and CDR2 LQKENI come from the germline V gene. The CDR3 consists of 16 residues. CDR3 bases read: TGTGCCAGCTCACCAAACGACAGGGCGGTAGGAGAGACC. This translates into CASSPNDRAVGET. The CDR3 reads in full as CASSPNDRAVGETQYF.

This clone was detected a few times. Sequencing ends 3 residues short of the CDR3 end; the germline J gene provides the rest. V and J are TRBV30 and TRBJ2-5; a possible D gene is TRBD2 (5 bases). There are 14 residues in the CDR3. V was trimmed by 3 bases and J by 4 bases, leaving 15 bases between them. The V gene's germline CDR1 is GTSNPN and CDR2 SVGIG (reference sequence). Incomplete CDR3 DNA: TGTGCCTGGAGCCTACTAGGTATCCCAGAGACC. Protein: CAWSLLGIPET. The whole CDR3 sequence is CAWSLLGIPETQYF.

The part of the CDR3 DNA that was read is TGTGCCAGCAGCCCCGACCTGACAGGGGTCGGGGAGACC. Translated, it gives CASSPDLTGVGET. The whole CDR3 protein reads CASSPDLTGVGETQYF. This sequence joins TRBV6-2 or TRBV6-3 and TRBJ2-5; 8 bases are a match to TRBD1. The read ends 3 residues before the CDR3 terminus; that terminus is restored from the germline J gene. The CDR3 spans 16 residues. The V segment lost 6 bases and the J segment 5 bases; nucleotides outside the gene matches: 14. Germline CDR1 is MNHEY and CDR2 is SVGEGT.

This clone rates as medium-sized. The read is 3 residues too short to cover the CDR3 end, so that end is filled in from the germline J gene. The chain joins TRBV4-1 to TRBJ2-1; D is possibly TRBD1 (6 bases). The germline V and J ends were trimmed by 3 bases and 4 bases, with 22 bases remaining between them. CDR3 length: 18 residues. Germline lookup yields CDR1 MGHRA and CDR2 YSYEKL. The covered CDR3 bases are TGCGCCAGCAGCCAGACCGGGACACCGGGTTCAGGGTACAATGAG. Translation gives CASSQTGTPGSGYNE. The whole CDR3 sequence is CASSQTGTPGSGYNEQFF.

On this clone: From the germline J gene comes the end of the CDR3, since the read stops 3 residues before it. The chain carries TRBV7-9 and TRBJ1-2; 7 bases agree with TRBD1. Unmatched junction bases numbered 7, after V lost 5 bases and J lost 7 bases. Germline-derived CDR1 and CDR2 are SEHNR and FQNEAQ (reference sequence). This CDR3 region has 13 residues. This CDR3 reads CASSATGEAGYTF. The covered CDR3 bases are TGTGCCAGCAGCGCTACAGGGGAGGCTGGC. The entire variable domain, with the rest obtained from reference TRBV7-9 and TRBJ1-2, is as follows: DTGVSQNPRHKITKRGQNVTFRCDPISEHNRLYWYRQTLGQGPEFLTYFQNEAQLEKSRLLSDRFSAERPKGSFSTLEIQRTEQGDSAMYLCASSATGEAGYTFGSGTRLTVV.